A single TCR beta chain is shown here with its context. The antigen is unknown. Libraries were prepared by immunoSEQ multiplex PCR; TCRdb keeps only in-frame clonotypes and omits some of them. This sample has about 66,000 clones; 79% occur once, and the top ten carry approximately 23%. The CDR3 is 15 amino acids. Germline V gene lookup returns CDR1 MNHEY and CDR2 SVGEGT. V was shortened by 5 bases and J by 10 bases, with 18 bases between the two germline ends. The data belong to a study of T cell responses to AZD1222 COVID-19 vaccine. Regarding the study as a whole: Spike was spanned by vaccine-associated CD4 TCRs, which were dominant at 160-218 and 743-854.

Sequencing was performed on peripheral blood, taken on day 0 of MenACWY control vaccination. This TCR came from an adult in good health. This sequence joins TRBV6-2 or TRBV6-3 and TRBJ1-6; D call uncertain. Written as DNA, the CDR3 is TGTGCCAGCAGTATCCACGAGGCGCGAGGATCACCCCTCCACTTT. Its protein is CASSIHEARGSPLHF.